The 27 T cell receptor beta chains reported below all come from one sample, sequenced in a study of cytomegalovirus exposure and HLA in healthy donors. The PCR employed 60 Vbeta primers together with 13 Jbeta primers. Sequencing used immunoSEQ multiplex PCR; TCRdb keeps in-frame clones, though not all of them. The sample lists 30,000 or so clones; about 65% were seen once. Input material: PBMCs. The receptors stem from a man aged 50-60 years in good health and CMV-seropositive.

This clone has just one count. The chain has TRBV5-6 and TRBJ2-5; the match to TRBD1 covers 10 bases. The V segment lost 1 base and the J segment 7 bases; nucleotides outside the gene matches: 7. The germline V gene has CDR1 SGHDT and CDR2 YYEEEE. This CDR3 comprises 15 residues. DNA of the CDR3: TGTGCCAGCAGCTTGAGGGACAGGGGTTTTGGGACCCAGTACTTC. Protein sequence: CASSLRDRGFGTQYF.

The chain is built from TRBV4-1 and TRBJ2-7, with D tentatively TRBD2 (6 bases). The CDR3 extends over 17 amino acids. V dropped 4 bases and J dropped 5 bases, with 24 bases sitting between them. CDR1 MGHRA and CDR2 YSYEKL come from the germline V gene. CDR3 amino acids: CASSPGEWASRSNEQYF. CDR3 coding DNA: TGCGCCAGCAGCCCGGGAGAGTGGGCTAGCAGATCCAACGAGCAGTACTTC.

The J gene is TRBJ1-4, the V gene TRBV23-1; no clear D. TRBV23-1 is assigned to the ORF class and has an uncertain function. The length of the CDR3 is 15 residues. The V and J ends lost 0 bases and 8 bases respectively, with 13 bases between them. CDR3 DNA: TGCGCCAGCAGTCAATCAGAACCCGGTTGGGAAAAACTGTTTTTT. Protein sequence: CASSQSEPGWEKLFF.

This clone came up a few times. Written as DNA, the CDR3 is TGTGCCAGCAGTTTAGGAGGGGGCAATCAGCCCCAGCATTTT. This encodes CASSLGGGNQPQHF. The chain recombines TRBV28 with TRBJ1-5; D might be TRBD1 (5 bases). CDR1 and CDR2 (germline): MDHEN, SYDVKM. The CDR3 has 14 amino acids. With 2 bases removed from V and 2 bases from J, the gap between germline ends came to 7 bases.

A few counts support this clone. The J gene is TRBJ2-1, the V gene TRBV9; 7 nucleotides agree with TRBD1. Trimming took 1 base from V and 7 from J; bases not matched to a gene: 5. The CDR3 sequence is 14 residues long. Germline loops: CDR1 SGDLS, CDR2 YYNGEE. The CDR3 reads CASSVLRGSNEQFF. DNA of the CDR3: TGTGCCAGCAGCGTACTCAGGGGGTCAAATGAGCAGTTCTTC.

The rearrangement uses TRBV7-9 and TRBJ1-2; 7 bases fit TRBD1. The V gene's germline CDR1 is SEHNR and CDR2 FQNEAQ (reference sequence). The CDR3 contains 13 residues. V lost 5 bases, J lost 6 bases, and 6 bases stayed unmatched. CDR3 in DNA: TGTGCCAGCAGCCCTCAGGGGGTTGATGGCTACACCTTC. It encodes CASSPQGVDGYTF.

This chain connects TRBV29-1 to TRBJ2-7, with 11 bases identical to TRBD2. The CDR3 is 11 amino acids. Germline V CDR1 and CDR2: SQVTM, ANQGSEA. CDR3 residues: CSTSGSGEQYF. The CDR3, as DNA: TGCTCTACTAGCGGGAGTGGCGAGCAGTACTTC.

Only a few counts were recorded for this clone. The chain has TRBV28 and TRBJ2-6; TRBD1 is a possible D gene (5 bases). Looked up from germline, CDR1 is MDHEN and CDR2 is SYDVKM. The CDR3 loop spans 18 amino acids. Trimming took off 6 bases at V and 3 bases at J, with 21 bases between the two ends. Here the CDR3 reads CASSIDDRMVYGANVLTF. The DNA of the CDR3 is TGTGCCAGCAGCATAGACGACAGAATGGTGTATGGGGCCAACGTCCTGACTTTC.

This chain uses TRBV7-9 with TRBJ1-2; a possible D gene is TRBD1 (6 bases). CDR1 SEHNR and CDR2 FQNEAQ come from the germline V gene (reference sequence). The CDR3 has 14 amino acids. V was cut by 3 bases and J by 2 bases, with 10 bases left in between. The CDR3 protein is CASSFGQINYGYTF. The CDR3 DNA sequence: TGTGCCAGCAGCTTCGGACAGATCAACTATGGCTACACCTTC.

The rearrangement joins TRBV29-1 to TRBJ2-7, with D unresolved. This CDR3 region has 14 residues. V dropped 3 bases and J dropped 0 bases, with 12 bases sitting between them. CDR1 is SQVTM and CDR2 is ANQGSEA in the germline V gene. The CDR3 sequence is CSVEGAVGSYEQYF. The CDR3 DNA sequence: TGCAGCGTTGAGGGTGCGGTGGGCTCCTACGAGCAGTACTTC.

This clone showed up just a few times. At one boundary the junction diverges from the germline segment, which might be a read error. The V gene is TRBV7-7, the J gene TRBJ2-1, with 10 bases lining up with TRBD2. This CDR3 has 13 amino acids. Germline V gene sequence: CDR1 SSHAT, CDR2 FNYEAQ (reference sequence). As DNA, the CDR3 is TGTGCTAGCAGCTTAGCGGGGGGAAACGAGCAGTTCTTC. This encodes CASSLAGGNEQFF.

This clone was picked up a small number of times. The V call is TRBV2, the J call TRBJ2-5; 8 nucleotides agree with TRBD2. J gave up 5 bases and V 6 bases, and 8 bases lay outside the gene matches. Germline V CDR1 and CDR2: SNHLY, FYNNEI. The length of the CDR3 is 14 residues. CDR3 sequence: CASRPGTSGETQYF. For the CDR3, the DNA is TGTGCCAGCAGACCCGGGACTAGTGGTGAGACCCAGTACTTC.

V and J are TRBV18 and TRBJ2-3, with D possibly TRBD2 on 5 matching bases. Trimming left V 5 bases short and J 5 bases short, with 14 bases between. This CDR3 is 14 amino acids long. Germline CDR1 KGHSH, CDR2 LQKENI. CDR3 sequence (DNA): TGTGCCAGCTCAGAGGCTAGCAGAGAAGATACGCAGTATTTT. It codes for CASSEASREDTQYF.

This clone was seen only once. CDR3 coding DNA: TGTGTCGTTACAGGGGCGAACACTGAAGCTTTCTTT. As protein: CVVTGANTEAFF. The chain has TRBV5-4 and TRBJ1-1, with 7 bases lining up with TRBD1. Germline CDR1 SGHNT, CDR2 YYREEE (reference sequence). This CDR3 is 12 amino acids long. Looking up the rest from reference TRBV5-4 and TRBJ1-1 gives the full variable domain: ETGVTQSPTHLIKTRGQQVTLRCSSQSGHNTVSWYQQALGQGPQFIFQYYREEENGRGNFPPRFSGLQFPNYSSELNVNALELDDSALYLCVVTGANTEAFFGQGTRLTVV.

This chain links TRBV29-1 with TRBJ1-2; TRBD1 agrees at 7 bases. In germline, CDR1 is SQVTM, CDR2 ANQGSEA. Trimming at V came to 4 bases and at J to 7 bases, leaving 3 bases not matched to a gene. The CDR3 loop spans 11 amino acids. This chain's CDR3 is CSVGQGGGYTF. CDR3 coding DNA: TGCAGCGTTGGACAGGGTGGTGGCTACACCTTC. Combining the CDR3 with reference TRBV29-1 and TRBJ1-2 gives the whole variable domain SAVISQKPSRDICQRGTSLTIQCQVDSQVTMMFWYRQQPGQSLTLIATANQGSEATYESGFVIDKFPISRPNLTFSTLTVSNMSPEDSSIYLCSVGQGGGYTFGSGTRLTVV.

This clone was counted between two and nine times. The chain joins TRBV30 to TRBJ1-6; 7 bases map to TRBD1. The CDR3 is 13 amino acids. In germline, CDR1 is GTSNPN, CDR2 SVGIG (reference sequence). V shed 3 bases and J 7 bases; nucleotides not matched to a gene: 3. CDR3 sequence reads: CAWRPGGNSPLHF. The CDR3 DNA follows: TGTGCCTGGAGGCCAGGGGGGAATTCACCCCTCCACTTT.

This clone has just a few counts. The CDR3 nucleotides read TGCAGCGTTCTGGACTTGGGGGGCAATGAGCAGTTCTTC. This gives the protein CSVLDLGGNEQFF. The chain uses TRBV29-1 and TRBJ2-1, with a weak D call TRBD2 (6 bases). Germline CDR1 reads SQVTM; CDR2 reads ANQGSEA. Trimming left V 5 bases short and J 6 bases short, with 14 bases between. This CDR3 comprises 13 residues.

About this clone: The junction differs from germline at one of its ends, possibly a read error. The chain uses TRBV29-1 and TRBJ2-3; the D is unclear. Germline assignment: CDR1 SQVTM and CDR2 ANQGSEA. CDR3 length equals 12 residues. This chain's CDR3 is CIVLLDTDTQYF. CDR3 sequence (DNA): TGCATCGTTTTGCTAGACACAGATACGCAGTATTTT.

The V call is TRBV6-5, the J call TRBJ1-2; TRBD1 agrees at 9 bases. The CDR3 consists of 13 residues. Germline values: CDR1 MNHEY, CDR2 SVGAGI. V lost 6 bases, J lost 5 bases, and 4 bases stayed unmatched. The CDR3 is CASSRDRDYGYTF. The CDR3 DNA sequence: TGTGCCAGCAGCCGGGACAGGGATTATGGCTACACCTTC.

This clone was detected only a few times. The rearrangement links TRBV7-9 to TRBJ2-7; D is possibly TRBD1 (5 bases). This CDR3 has 12 amino acids. Trimming cost V 8 bases and J 6 bases, with 14 bases left between them. The germline CDR1 and CDR2 sequences are SEHNR and FQNEAQ (reference sequence). CDR3: CASGNFQGEQYF. For the CDR3, the DNA is TGTGCCAGCGGAAACTTTCAGGGCGAGCAGTACTTC.

The chain is built from TRBV6-1 and TRBJ2-7; TRBD1 aligns across 10 bases. The germline V gene encodes CDR1 MNHNS and CDR2 SASEGT. Trimming took 2 bases from V and 6 from J; bases not matched to a gene: 4. This CDR3 region has 14 residues. The CDR3 loop is CASSEMTGGSEQYF. The CDR3 coding sequence is TGTGCCAGCAGTGAAATGACAGGGGGCAGCGAGCAGTACTTC.

The chain is built from TRBV2 and TRBJ1-5, with unresolved D. CDR1 is SNHLY and CDR2 is FYNNEI in the germline V gene. V lost 4 bases and J 6 bases, leaving 10 bases between the germline ends. CDR3 length equals 13 residues. CDR3 bases: TGTGCCAGCAGTGGGCAGGCGGGTCAGCCCCAGCATTTT. Translation gives CASSGQAGQPQHF.

This clone was counted between two and nine times. In DNA, the CDR3 is TGTGCCAGCAGTTCGGGGGGTAGCAATGAGCAGTTCTTC. Translated: CASSSGGSNEQFF. This rearrangement joins TRBV2 to TRBJ2-1, with 7 bases lining up with TRBD2. V lost 5 bases, J lost 6 bases, and 4 bases stayed unmatched. This CDR3 is 13 amino acids long. From germline, CDR1 is SNHLY and CDR2 FYNNEI.

V and J are TRBV5-4 and TRBJ1-1; D possibly corresponds to TRBD1 (5 bases). This CDR3 is built from 15 residues. Germline V gene sequence: CDR1 SGHNT, CDR2 YYREEE (reference sequence). Deletions cut 3 bases from V and 2 bases from J, with 14 bases between. CDR3 region: CASSSGGGQNTEAFF. The CDR3 DNA sequence: TGTGCCAGCAGCTCCGGGGGAGGGCAAAACACTGAAGCTTTCTTT.

The V call is TRBV2, the J call TRBJ2-7; possibly TRBD2 for D (5 bases). CDR1 and CDR2 (germline): SNHLY, FYNNEI. Trimming stripped 4 bases from V and 7 bases from J, with 8 bases between. The CDR3 runs to 11 residues. This chain's CDR3 is CASSGTGEQYF. As DNA, the CDR3 is TGTGCCAGCAGTGGTACGGGGGAGCAGTACTTC.

The V call is TRBV7-8, the J call TRBJ2-3; D uncertain. CDR3 length: 15 amino acids. V was clipped by 5 bases and J by 3 bases, with 15 bases between them. Germline assignment: CDR1 SGHVS and CDR2 FQNEAQ. The CDR3 DNA sequence: TGTGCCAGCAGCCCTCGTTACGAGGCTACAGATACGCAGTATTTT. Translating it yields CASSPRYEATDTQYF.

The rearrangement joins TRBV6-1 to TRBJ2-3; the D is unclear. V shed 5 bases and J shed 1 base, with 7 bases lying between them. Germline CDR1 reads MNHNS; CDR2 reads SASEGT. The CDR3 runs 13 residues. CDR3 residues: CASSRVRTDTQYF. DNA of the CDR3: TGTGCCAGCAGTCGGGTCCGCACAGATACGCAGTATTTT.